This TCR beta chain is drawn from a study of monozygotic twins with inflammatory bowel disease. Study results and limitations: IBD patients carried less diverse TCRbeta repertoires (inverse Simpson) than healthy co-twins. There was no support for any single strong signal or clonotype associated with IBD. Especially with disease activity, IBD patients had fewer clonotypes in common with others than healthy twins did.

To note about this clonotype: Its antigen is unidentified.

Blood samples measuring around 2.5 ml were taken per donor. TCRdb derives one entry per CDR3 protein from the 5' RACE reads, leaving out DNA. The sample totals more than 300,000 distinct CDR3 sequences; its top ten clones hold 5.6%. This CDR3 spans 13 amino acids. The germline CDR1 and CDR2 sequences are MDHEN and SYDVKM. V usage is TRBV28 and J usage is TRBJ1-2. Source material: blood. The receptor comes from a human donor with ulcerative colitis or Crohn's disease, or a healthy co-twin of an affected twin (not recorded which). CDR3 residues: CASSLKKNYGYTF.